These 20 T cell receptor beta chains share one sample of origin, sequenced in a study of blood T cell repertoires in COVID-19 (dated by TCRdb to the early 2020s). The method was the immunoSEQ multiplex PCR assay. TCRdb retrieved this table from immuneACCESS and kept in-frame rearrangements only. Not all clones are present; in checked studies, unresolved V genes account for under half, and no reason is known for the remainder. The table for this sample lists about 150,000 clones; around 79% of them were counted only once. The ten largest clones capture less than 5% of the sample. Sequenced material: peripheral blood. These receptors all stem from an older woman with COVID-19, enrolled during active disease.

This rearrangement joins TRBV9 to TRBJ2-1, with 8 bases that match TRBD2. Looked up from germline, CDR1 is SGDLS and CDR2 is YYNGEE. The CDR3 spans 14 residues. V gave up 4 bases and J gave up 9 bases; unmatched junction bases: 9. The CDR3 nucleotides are TGTGCCAGCAGCTGGGGACTAGATGTGGGTGAGCAGTTCTTC. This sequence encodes CASSWGLDVGEQFF. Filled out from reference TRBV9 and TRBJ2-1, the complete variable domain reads DSGVTQTPKHLITATGQRVTLRCSPRSGDLSVYWYQQSLDQGLQFLIQYYNGEERAKGNILERFSAQQFPDLHSELNLSSLELGDSALYFCASSWGLDVGEQFFGPGTRLTVL.

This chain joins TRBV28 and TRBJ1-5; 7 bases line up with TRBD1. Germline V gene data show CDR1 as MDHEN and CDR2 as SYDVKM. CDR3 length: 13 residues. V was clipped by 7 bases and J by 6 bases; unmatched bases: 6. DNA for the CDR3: TGTGCCAGCAAGACAGGGATTTTTCAGCCCCAGCATTTT. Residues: CASKTGIFQPQHF.

This CDR3 is CASSPHLRRDTIYF. The CDR3 bases are TGTGCCAGCAGCCCCCACTTGCGGAGGGACACCATATATTTT. This chain joins TRBV11-2 and TRBJ1-3; unclear D gene. Trimming cost V 5 bases and J 8 bases, with 16 bases left between them. The CDR3 has 14 amino acids. The V gene's germline CDR1 is SGHAT and CDR2 FQNNGV. Using reference TRBV11-2 and TRBJ1-3 for the parts outside the CDR3, the full variable domain is EAGVAQSPRYKIIEKRQSVAFWCNPISGHATLYWYQQILGQGPKLLIQFQNNGVVDDSQLPKDRFSAERLKGVDSTLKIQPAKLEDSAVYLCASSPHLRRDTIYFGEGSWLTVV.

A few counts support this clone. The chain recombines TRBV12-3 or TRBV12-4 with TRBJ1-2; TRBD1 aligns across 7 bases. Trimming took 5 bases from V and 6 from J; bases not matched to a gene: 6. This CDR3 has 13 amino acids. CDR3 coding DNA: TGTGCCAGCAGTCCCCGGGACAGCCATGGCTACACCTTC. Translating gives CASSPRDSHGYTF.

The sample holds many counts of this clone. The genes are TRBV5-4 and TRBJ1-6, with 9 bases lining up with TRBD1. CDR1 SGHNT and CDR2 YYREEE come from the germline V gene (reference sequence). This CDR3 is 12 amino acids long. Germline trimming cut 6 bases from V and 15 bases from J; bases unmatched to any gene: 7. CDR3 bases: TGTGCCAGCACCGACAGGGGGGGCTTCCTCCACTTT. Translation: CASTDRGGFLHF.

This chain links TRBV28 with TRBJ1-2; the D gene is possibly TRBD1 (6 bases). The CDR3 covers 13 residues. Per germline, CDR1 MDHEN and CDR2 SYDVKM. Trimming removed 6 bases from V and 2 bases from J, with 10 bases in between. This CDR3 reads CASSSQGNYGYTF. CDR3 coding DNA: TGTGCCAGCAGCTCACAGGGCAACTATGGCTACACCTTC.

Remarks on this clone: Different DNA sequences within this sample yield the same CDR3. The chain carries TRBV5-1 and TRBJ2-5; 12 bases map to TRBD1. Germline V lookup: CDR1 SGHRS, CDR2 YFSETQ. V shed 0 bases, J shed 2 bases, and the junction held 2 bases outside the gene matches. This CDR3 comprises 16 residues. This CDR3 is CASSLGGQGAQETQYF. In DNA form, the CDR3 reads TGCGCCAGCAGCTTGGGGGGACAGGGGGCGCAAGAGACCCAGTACTTC.

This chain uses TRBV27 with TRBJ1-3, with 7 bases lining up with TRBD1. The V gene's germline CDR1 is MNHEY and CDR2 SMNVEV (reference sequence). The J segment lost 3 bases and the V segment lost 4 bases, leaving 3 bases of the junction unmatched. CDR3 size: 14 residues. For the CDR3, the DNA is TGTGCCAGCAGTTCGGACAGGCTTGGAAACACCATATATTTT. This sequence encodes CASSSDRLGNTIYF.

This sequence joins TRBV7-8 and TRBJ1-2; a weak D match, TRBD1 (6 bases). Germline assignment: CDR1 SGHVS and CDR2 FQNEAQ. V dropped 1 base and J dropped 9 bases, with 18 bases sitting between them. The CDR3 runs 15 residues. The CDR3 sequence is CASSLVRLSRDSYTF. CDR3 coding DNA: TGTGCCAGCAGCTTAGTTAGGTTATCCCGGGACAGCTACACCTTC.

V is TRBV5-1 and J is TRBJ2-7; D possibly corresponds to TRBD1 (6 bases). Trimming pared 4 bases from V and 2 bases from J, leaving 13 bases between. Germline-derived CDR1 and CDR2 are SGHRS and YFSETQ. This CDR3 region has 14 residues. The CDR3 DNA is TGCGCCAGCAGCCTCGGACAGACGACCTACGAGCAGTACTTC. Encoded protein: CASSLGQTTYEQYF.

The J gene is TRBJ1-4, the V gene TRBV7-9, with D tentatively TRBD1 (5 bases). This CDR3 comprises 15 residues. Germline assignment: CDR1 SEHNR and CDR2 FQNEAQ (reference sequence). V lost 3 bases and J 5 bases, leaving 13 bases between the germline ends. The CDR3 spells CASSFGGGLNEKLFF. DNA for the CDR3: TGTGCCAGCAGCTTTGGGGGAGGGCTGAATGAAAAACTGTTTTTT.

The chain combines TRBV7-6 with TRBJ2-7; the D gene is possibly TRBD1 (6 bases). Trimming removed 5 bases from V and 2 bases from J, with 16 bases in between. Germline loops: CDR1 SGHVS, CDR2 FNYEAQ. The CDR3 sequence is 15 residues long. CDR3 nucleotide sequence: TGTGCCAGCAGCCCCCAGGGGACGGGGCCCTACGAGCAGTACTTC. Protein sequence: CASSPQGTGPYEQYF.

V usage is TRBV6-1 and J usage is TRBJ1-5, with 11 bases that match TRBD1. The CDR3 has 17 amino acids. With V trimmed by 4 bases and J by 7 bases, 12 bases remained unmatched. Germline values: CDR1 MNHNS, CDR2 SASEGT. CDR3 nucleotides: TGTGCCAGCAGTGCTAGCGTGGACAGGGGGCTGGGGCAGCCCCAGCATTTT. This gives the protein CASSASVDRGLGQPQHF.

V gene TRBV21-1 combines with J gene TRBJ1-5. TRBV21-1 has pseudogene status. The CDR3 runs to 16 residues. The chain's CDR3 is CASSPAPADSNQPQHF. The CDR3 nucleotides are TGTGCCAGCAGCCCCGCCCCGGCGGATAGCAATCAGCCCCAGCATTTT.

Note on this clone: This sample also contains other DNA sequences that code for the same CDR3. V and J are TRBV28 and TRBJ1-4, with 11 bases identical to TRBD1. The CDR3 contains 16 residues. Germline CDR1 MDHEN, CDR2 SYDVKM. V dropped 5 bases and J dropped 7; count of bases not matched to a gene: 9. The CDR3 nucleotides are TGTGCCAGCAGTCGCCTCCCGGGACAGGGGGGTGAAAAACTGTTTTTT. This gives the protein CASSRLPGQGGEKLFF.

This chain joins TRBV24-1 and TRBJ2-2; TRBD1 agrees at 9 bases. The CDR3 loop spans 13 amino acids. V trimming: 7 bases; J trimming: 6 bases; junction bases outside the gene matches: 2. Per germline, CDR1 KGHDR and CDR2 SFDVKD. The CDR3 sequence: CATRGTGPGELFF. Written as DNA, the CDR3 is TGTGCCACCAGGGGGACAGGGCCCGGGGAGCTGTTTTTT.

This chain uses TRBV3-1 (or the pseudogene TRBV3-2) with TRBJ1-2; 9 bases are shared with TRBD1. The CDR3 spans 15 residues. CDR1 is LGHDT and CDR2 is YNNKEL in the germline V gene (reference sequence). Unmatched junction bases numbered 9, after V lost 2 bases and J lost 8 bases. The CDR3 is CASSQLLGQGWGYTF. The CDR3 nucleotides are TGTGCCAGCAGCCAACTACTAGGACAGGGGTGGGGCTACACCTTC.

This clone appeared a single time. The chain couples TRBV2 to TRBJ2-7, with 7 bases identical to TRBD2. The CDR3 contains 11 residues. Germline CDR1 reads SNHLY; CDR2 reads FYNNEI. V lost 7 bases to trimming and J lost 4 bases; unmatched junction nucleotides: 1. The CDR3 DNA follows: TGTGCCAGCATGGGGGGGTACGAGCAGTACTTC. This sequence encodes CASMGGYEQYF.

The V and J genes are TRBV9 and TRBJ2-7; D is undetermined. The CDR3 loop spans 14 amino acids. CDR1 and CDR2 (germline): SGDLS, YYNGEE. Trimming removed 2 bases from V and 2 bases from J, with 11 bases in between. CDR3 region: CASSVGQGAYEQYF. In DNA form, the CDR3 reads TGTGCCAGCAGCGTCGGCCAAGGAGCCTACGAGCAGTACTTC.

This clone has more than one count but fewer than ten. In DNA, the CDR3 is TGTGCCACCAATACTGGGGCTAGCAATCAGCCCCAGCATTTT. Protein product: CATNTGASNQPQHF. V is TRBV6-5 and J is TRBJ1-5; D might be TRBD1 (5 bases). The CDR3 extends over 14 amino acids. Germline values: CDR1 MNHEY, CDR2 SVGAGI. Deletions cut 10 bases from V and 0 bases from J, with 13 bases between.